This TCR beta chain was identified in a study of shared clonotypes between healthy human individuals (dated by TCRdb to the early 2020s). For the study in its entirety: The cohort comprised a couple of women and a few men aged 18 to 49 years. For each donor, three plates each were used for CD4 naive and CD4 memory, two plates were used for CD8 naive, and one plate was used for CD8 memory. Blood TCR repertoires of roughly five healthy adults were deeply sequenced to estimate repertoire size and the extent of clonotype sharing between individuals. To increase sequencing depth and limit assay-specific biases, different laboratories used diverse techniques to prepare libraries and sequence TCR repertoires. Each donor's leukapheresis produced roughly between roughly 0.9 and 8.9 billion PBMCs. Broader findings and caveats from the paper: About 5% of naive CD4, 3.5% of naive CD8, about 2.5% of memory CD4, and 0.4% of memory CD8 clonotypes were shared across a few donors. The small number of donors limited the genetic and exposure-history diversity represented. Larger estimated clonotype richness was generally found for naive subsets than for memory subsets. Incomplete sequencing was indicated by rarefaction of sorted-subset datasets, despite the large sequencing depth. Sampling was limited to blood, and TCR repertoires in tissue likely differ from TCR repertoires in blood. Pairwise subsampling led to the expectation that sequencing depth would affect the degree of clonotype sharing among donors. Compared with non-shared clonotypes, clonotypes shared by all four sorted-subset donors had higher generation probabilities.

The donors were healthy, HIV-negative adults who had no recently reported acute infections or vaccinations. Every donor was a Caucasian adult living in Nashville, Tennessee, USA. CD4+ T cells were enriched by magnetic negative selection, after which naive cells were positively selected on CD45RA and the negative fraction was taken as the memory subset. Blood was obtained by leukapheresis, after which PBMCs were separated by Ficoll-Histopaque density gradient centrifugation and cryopreserved in liquid nitrogen vapor phase. Analytical flow cytometry was used to check the purity and quantity of each magnetically sorted T cell population. Genomic DNA was isolated from each sorted fraction and quantified by UV absorbance on a Nanodrop 2000c. In the case of this clone: Its cognate antigen has yet to be identified. Base qualities were left out, and no much larger clone turns up one base away. This same CDR3 is encoded by further DNA sequences in the sample.

Using the deep immunoSEQ assay, multiplex PCR amplified TCR CDR3 regions from genomic DNA. Genomic DNA extracted from each cell subset was distributed evenly over all wells of several immunoSEQ 96-well plates, and each plate served as one replicate. For sorted subsets, each replicate PCR was loaded with approximately 190 ng genomic DNA, equivalent to 25,000 to 35,000 T cell genomes. The purified libraries were quantified using a Qubit 3.0 fluorometer, sized with a Bioanalyzer 2100, and then quantified again using the KAPA Library Quantification kit. Each immunoSEQ 96-well plate was sequenced on its own single-read 150-cycle Illumina NextSeq 550 flow cell. For the original study's pipeline: The immunoSEQ output contained only junctional sequences without quality scores, so filtering could not match that applied to full-length reads. Sequences were annotated with PyIR, a Python wrapper for IgBLAST v1.9, and V/J genes and CDR3 were assigned using IMGT germline references. Reads were filtered out if the reads had weak V/J assignments (E-value above 1e-6), no CDR3, stop codons, out-of-frame junctions, or ambiguous translated residues. V3J clonotypes were defined by identical inferred V gene, J gene, and CDR3 amino acid sequence. To compute the percentage overlap between repertoires, the number of shared unique clonotypes was divided by the size of the smaller repertoire. RTK rarefaction, the Chao1 estimator, and Recon v2.1 estimates of unobserved clonotypes were used to assess repertoire richness. Generation probabilities for all TCRbeta clonotypes obtained by the gDNA method from a handful of donors were computed using OLGA. Drawn from immuneACCESS, this table holds only the in-frame rearrangements with V and J called that TCRdb kept. Clones are partly lost; checked studies trace under half to an unresolved V gene and leave the rest unexplained. V and J calls and clone size are given by that table; D and trimming were obtained from the DNA. Present in this sample are about 1 million clones, 65% to 80% of which were seen just once. Together, the top ten hold about 1.4% of the sample.

The germline V gene encodes CDR1 MDHEN and CDR2 SYDVKM. Reading from cysteine to phenylalanine, the CDR3 counts 12 amino acids. The kept DNA is CDR3 alone, 36 bases in frame from the first base. V lost 4 bases and J lost 4 bases, and the count of bases not matched to a germline gene is 0. Recombination joined TRBV28 with TRBJ1-1; TRBD1 matches 7 bases in the middle. The source material was memory CD4+ T cells sorted from blood. The cell subset or site label corresponds to: CD45RA-negative fraction. This sequence was found in a man aged 18 to 30 in good health. The nucleotides are TGTGCCAGCAGTTCAGGGGGCACTGAAGCTTTCTTT. Translated, this gives CASSSGGTEAFF.